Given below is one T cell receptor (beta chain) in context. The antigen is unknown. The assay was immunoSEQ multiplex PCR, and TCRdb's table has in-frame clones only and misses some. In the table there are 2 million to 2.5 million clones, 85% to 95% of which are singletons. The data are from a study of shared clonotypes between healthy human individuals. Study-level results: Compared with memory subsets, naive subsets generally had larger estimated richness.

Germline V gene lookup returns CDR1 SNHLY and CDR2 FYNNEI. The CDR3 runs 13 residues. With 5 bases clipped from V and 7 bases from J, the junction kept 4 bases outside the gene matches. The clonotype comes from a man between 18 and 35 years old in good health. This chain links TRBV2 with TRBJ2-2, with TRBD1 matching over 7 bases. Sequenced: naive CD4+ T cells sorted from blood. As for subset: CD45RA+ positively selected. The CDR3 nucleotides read TGTGCCAGCAGTCCCGGACAGGTCGGGGAGCTGTTTTTT. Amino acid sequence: CASSPGQVGELFF.